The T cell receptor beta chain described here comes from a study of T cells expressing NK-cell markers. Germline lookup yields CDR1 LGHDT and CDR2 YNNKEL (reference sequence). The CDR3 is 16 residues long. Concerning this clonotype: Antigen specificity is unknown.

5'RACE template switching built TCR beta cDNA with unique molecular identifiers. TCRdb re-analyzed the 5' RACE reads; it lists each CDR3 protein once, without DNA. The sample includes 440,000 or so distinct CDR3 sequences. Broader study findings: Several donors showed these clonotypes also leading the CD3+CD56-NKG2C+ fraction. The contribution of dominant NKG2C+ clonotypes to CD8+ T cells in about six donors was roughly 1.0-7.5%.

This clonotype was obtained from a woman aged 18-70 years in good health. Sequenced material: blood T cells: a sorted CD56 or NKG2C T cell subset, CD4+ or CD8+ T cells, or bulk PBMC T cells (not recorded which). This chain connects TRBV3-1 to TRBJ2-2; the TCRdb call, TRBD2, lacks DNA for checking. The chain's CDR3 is CASSLTSGGATGELFF.